What follows are 29 T cell receptor beta chains derived from one specimen sequenced in a study of T cells in Graves' hyperthyroidism and ophthalmopathy. RNA transcripts were the template for amplifying TCR beta CDR3 regions. An initial round of RT-PCR targeting the TCR CDR3 relied on the HTBI primer set. Using its own MiXCR run on the multiplex PCR reads, TCRdb lists one record per CDR3 protein. The sample comprises around 350,000 distinct CDR3 sequences, 15% to 20% of which are singletons, and around 3.4% rests with the top ten. Input material: blood. The source of these receptors is a woman aged 18-29 years with Graves' hyperthyroidism.

The chain carries TRBV6-5 and TRBJ1-3; a weak D match, TRBD1 (6 bases). CDR1 is MNHEY and CDR2 is SVGAGI in the germline V gene. The CDR3 contains 16 residues. Trimming took off 0 bases at V and 4 bases at J, with 13 bases between the two ends. The CDR3 loop is CASSYSIPGEGNTIYF. In DNA, the CDR3 is TGTGCCAGCAGTTACTCGATCCCAGGGGAGGGAAACACCATATATTTT.

The genes are TRBV18 and TRBJ1-5; D may be TRBD1 (5 bases). Per germline, CDR1 KGHSH and CDR2 LQKENI. The V end lost 3 bases, the J end lost 11 bases, and 20 bases lay between the germline ends. CDR3 length: 15 residues. For the CDR3, the DNA is TGTGCCAGCTCACCCGAGCCGAGGGGTAAATCGGCCCAGCATTTT. Translation: CASSPEPRGKSAQHF.

In its sample, this clonotype was seen many times. The rearrangement links TRBV27 to TRBJ1-2, with no clear D. Germline CDR1 and CDR2: MNHEY and SMNVEV (reference sequence). Trimming removed 0 bases at V and 4 bases at J, with 9 bases between. The CDR3 runs 14 residues. CDR3 sequence reads: CASSLSPDFYGYTF. The DNA of the CDR3 is TGTGCCAGCAGTTTATCCCCCGACTTCTATGGCTACACCTTC.

This clonotype has only a few counts. The chain couples TRBV20-1 to TRBJ1-5; D is unresolved. CDR1 and CDR2 from the germline V gene are DFQATT and SNEGSKA (reference sequence). Trimming pared 2 bases from V and 3 bases from J, leaving 14 bases between. The CDR3 is made up of 15 amino acids. CDR3 DNA sequence: TGCAGTGCTAGACCCGACTTCGGAGACAATCAGCCCCAGCATTTT. Translation: CSARPDFGDNQPQHF.

This clonotype came up many times. The rearrangement joins TRBV2 to TRBJ1-1; D is possibly TRBD1 (5 bases). Germline values: CDR1 SNHLY, CDR2 FYNNEI. This CDR3 is built from 14 residues. Between the trimmed V and J ends, which lost 5 bases and 8 bases, there was a span of 18 bases. As DNA, the CDR3 is TGTGCCAGCAGTTGGACTTACAGGACGGGGGAAGCTTTCTTT. Translation: CASSWTYRTGEAFF.

In the case of this clonotype: A clone one base away is much larger, so this may be a read error. The CDR3 ends on some other residue instead of the conserved phenylalanine or tryptophan, so this is likely a read error. The rearrangement uses TRBV6-1 and TRBJ1-5; TRBD1 matches 8 bases. Germline V gives CDR1 MNHNS, CDR2 SASEGT. This CDR3 has 15 residues. J gave up 4 bases and V 4 bases, and 6 bases lay outside the gene matches. CDR3 DNA: TGTGCCAGCAGTGCCCAGGGGGCTTGGAATCAGCCCCAGCATTAT. Translated: CASSAQGAWNQPQHY.

This chain connects TRBV20-1 to TRBJ2-7; D gene uncertain. The length of the CDR3 is 14 residues. V gave up 0 bases and J gave up 5 bases, with 14 bases separating them. CDR1 DFQATT and CDR2 SNEGSKA come from the germline V gene (reference sequence). The DNA of the CDR3 is TGCAGTGCTAGAGATCAAAACGGCCTCAACGAGCAGTACTTC. Translated: CSARDQNGLNEQYF.

In this sample, this clonotype turned up many times. This chain joins TRBV12-3 or TRBV12-4 and TRBJ1-1; D perhaps matches TRBD1 (6 bases). Trimming stripped 6 bases from V and 2 bases from J, with 10 bases between. This CDR3 contains 13 residues. CDR3 in DNA: TGTGCCAGCAGAGAGGACAGAAACACTGAAGCTTTCTTT. It encodes CASREDRNTEAFF.

In this sample, this clonotype turned up many times. A clone one base away is much larger, so this may be a read error. The chain is built from TRBV28 and TRBJ2-7; D gene uncertain. Trimming stripped 4 bases from V and 3 bases from J, with 4 bases between. Germline CDR1 reads MDHEN; CDR2 reads SYDVKM. The CDR3 runs 11 residues. CDR3 sequence reads: CASSYNYEQYF. The DNA for the CDR3 is TGTGCCAGCAGTTACAACTACGAGCAGTACTTC.

This clonotype was seen at least ten times. The rearrangement joins TRBV27 to TRBJ2-1; D is unresolved. The germline V and J ends were trimmed by 3 bases and 1 base, with 7 bases remaining between them. Germline V CDR1 and CDR2: MNHEY, SMNVEV (reference sequence). The CDR3 totals 14 residues. The CDR3 region is CASSLQPSYNEQFF. CDR3 DNA: TGTGCCAGCAGTTTGCAACCTTCCTACAATGAGCAGTTCTTC.

This clonotype was counted ten times or more. The chain uses TRBV11-2 and TRBJ2-7, with D tentatively TRBD1 (6 bases). The CDR3 loop spans 17 amino acids. In germline, CDR1 is SGHAT, CDR2 FQNNGV. V gave up 0 bases and J gave up 3 bases, with 18 bases separating them. The CDR3 nucleotides read TGTGCCAGCAGCTTAGACGGACAGACCTATGAATTCTACGAGCAGTACTTC. Translated: CASSLDGQTYEFYEQYF.

This clonotype was seen at least ten times. J is TRBJ2-7 and V is TRBV27; D remains unclear. The CDR3 is made up of 15 amino acids. The germline gives CDR1 MNHEY, CDR2 SMNVEV (reference sequence). The germline V and J ends were trimmed by 4 bases and 6 bases, with 19 bases remaining between them. The CDR3 protein is CASSSPKGEKSEQYF. Written as DNA, the CDR3 is TGTGCCAGCAGTTCCCCCAAGGGCGAAAAAAGCGAGCAGTACTTC.

This clonotype was picked up many times. V gene TRBV10-3 combines with J gene TRBJ1-5; D is possibly TRBD1 (6 bases). Germline V gene lookup returns CDR1 ENHRY and CDR2 SYGVKD. The CDR3 is 15 residues long. Trimming shortened V by 2 bases and J by 4 bases, and 12 bases separated the two germline ends. In nucleotides, the CDR3 is TGTGCCATCAGTGAGCAACAGGGCGGTAATCAGCCCCAGCATTTT. Translated: CAISEQQGGNQPQHF.

In this sample, this clonotype turned up a few times. The V and J genes are TRBV12-3 or TRBV12-4 and TRBJ2-7; TRBD1 or TRBD2 may be the D gene (5 bases each). This CDR3 region has 17 residues. The V gene lost 7 bases and the J gene lost 3 bases, with 25 bases spanning the gap. CDR3 protein: CASTKRGSGTYYYEQYF. CDR3 coding DNA: TGTGCCAGCACCAAACGGGGATCAGGGACCTACTACTACGAGCAGTACTTC.

This clonotype has at least ten counts. The chain links TRBV6-1 to TRBJ2-5, with 10 nucleotides matching TRBD2. Germline assignment: CDR1 MNHNS and CDR2 SASEGT. This CDR3 region has 15 residues. V gave up 4 bases and J gave up 2 bases; unmatched junction bases: 4. In DNA, the CDR3 is TGTGCCAGCAGTGGAGCGGGGGGGCGGCAAGAGACCCAGTACTTC. It is translated as CASSGAGGRQETQYF.

Ten or more counts support this clonotype. The chain couples TRBV29-1 to TRBJ2-7; D is possibly TRBD2 (5 bases). Trimming cost V 4 bases and J 2 bases, with 12 bases left between them. The CDR3 extends over 13 amino acids. The germline gives CDR1 SQVTM, CDR2 ANQGSEA. The CDR3 reads CSVVERAAYEQYF. The CDR3 region has the DNA TGCAGCGTTGTCGAGCGAGCGGCCTACGAGCAGTACTTC.

This clonotype was detected ten times or more. The chain combines TRBV2 with TRBJ2-7; TRBD1 or TRBD2 may be the D gene (5 bases each). Germline CDR1 and CDR2: SNHLY and FYNNEI. Trimming took off 6 bases at V and 2 bases at J, with 11 bases between the two ends. The CDR3 spans 13 residues. Here the CDR3 DNA reads TGTGCCAGCAGGGCAGGGAGCGCCTACGAGCAGTACTTC. Amino acid sequence: CASRAGSAYEQYF.

This clonotype was seen repeatedly, ten times or more. The rearrangement uses TRBV7-3 and TRBJ2-5; 9 bases fit TRBD1. This CDR3 region has 14 residues. With V trimmed by 5 bases and J by 2 bases, 3 bases remained unmatched. Germline CDR1 is SGHTA and CDR2 is FQGTGA. Here the CDR3 DNA reads TGTGCCAGCAGCGACGGGACAGGGCAAGAGACCCAGTACTTC. Protein sequence: CASSDGTGQETQYF. The whole variable domain, remainder taken from reference TRBV7-3 and TRBJ2-5, is GAGVSQTPSNKVTEKGKYVELRCDPISGHTALYWYRQSLGQGPEFLIYFQGTGAADDSGLPNDRFFAVRPEGSVSTLKIQRTERGDSAVYLCASSDGTGQETQYFGPGTRLLVL.

This clonotype was detected only a few times. CDR3 protein: CASSLTAGVPPETQYF. CDR3 bases: TGTGCCAGCAGCTTAACAGCGGGGGTTCCTCCAGAGACCCAGTACTTC. This chain joins TRBV9 and TRBJ2-5, with TRBD2 matching over 8 bases. The CDR3 covers 16 residues. The J segment lost 4 bases and the V segment lost 4 bases, leaving 12 bases of the junction unmatched. In germline, CDR1 is SGDLS, CDR2 YYNGEE.

This clonotype has more than one count but fewer than ten. The rearrangement joins TRBV5-1 to TRBJ2-7, with D tentatively TRBD1 (5 bases). Deletions cut 0 bases from V and 3 bases from J, with 13 bases between. This CDR3 comprises 15 residues. Per germline, CDR1 SGHRS and CDR2 YFSETQ. The CDR3 is CASSLAARRGYEQYF. The CDR3 region has the DNA TGCGCCAGCAGCTTGGCAGCACGAAGGGGCTACGAGCAGTACTTC.

This clonotype came up many times. The genes are TRBV2 and TRBJ1-1; TRBD1 matches at 9 bases. The CDR3 length is 16 residues. The V and J ends lost 0 bases and 8 bases, in that order; junction bases with no gene match: 10. Germline CDR1 SNHLY, CDR2 FYNNEI. The CDR3 bases are TGTGCCAGCAGTGAAGCGAGGGGACAGGGAGACCTGGAAGCTTTCTTT. Translated, it gives CASSEARGQGDLEAFF.

Notes on this clonotype: A much larger clonotype is one base distant, so this may be a read error. V usage is TRBV19 and J usage is TRBJ2-7, with D unresolved. Germline CDR1 is LNHDA and CDR2 is SQIVND (reference sequence). The CDR3 runs to 15 residues. The CDR3 protein is CASSITGNSAYEHYF. DNA of the CDR3: TGTGCCAGTAGTATAACGGGTAACTCCGCCTACGAGCACTACTTC.

The CDR3 is CASSLVGTGLAFF. The DNA of the CDR3 is TGTGCCAGCAGTTTAGTGGGGACAGGGCTGGCTTTCTTT. This chain connects TRBV28 to TRBJ1-1; TRBD1 agrees at 9 bases. CDR1 and CDR2 from the germline V gene are MDHEN and SYDVKM. J gave up 11 bases and V 2 bases, and 6 bases lay outside the gene matches. CDR3 size: 13 residues.

This chain uses TRBV29-1 with TRBJ2-5; TRBD2 matches 11 bases. This CDR3 has 13 amino acids. The V segment lost 6 bases and the J segment 4 bases; nucleotides outside the gene matches: 4. Germline V gene lookup returns CDR1 SQVTM and CDR2 ANQGSEA. The CDR3 sequence is CSVGGTSGETQYF. For the CDR3, the DNA is TGCAGCGTGGGAGGGACTAGCGGAGAGACCCAGTACTTC.

The chain employs TRBV27 and TRBJ2-2; 9 bases are a match to TRBD2. Germline V gene lookup returns CDR1 MNHEY and CDR2 SMNVEV (reference sequence). With 1 base clipped from V and 5 bases from J, the junction kept 2 bases outside the gene matches. There are 15 residues in the CDR3. Here the CDR3 reads CASSLYLAGTGELFF. The CDR3 DNA reads as TGTGCCAGCAGTTTATATCTAGCGGGGACCGGGGAGCTGTTTTTT.

With regard to this clonotype: Likely a read error: the CDR3 ends without its conserved phenylalanine or tryptophan. This chain links TRBV7-3 with TRBJ2-7; D uncertain. The CDR3 runs to 13 residues. V lost 8 bases and J lost 4, with 15 bases in between. Looked up from germline, CDR1 is SGHTA and CDR2 is FQGTGA. This CDR3 reads CASCSAGSYEQYY. As DNA, the CDR3 is TGTGCCAGCTGCTCGGCAGGTTCGTACGAGCAGTACTAC.

This clonotype has a count of ten or more. This chain links TRBV11-2 with TRBJ1-5, with unresolved D. V lost 1 base, J lost 5 bases, and 9 bases lay in between. CDR3 length: 14 amino acids. Germline loops: CDR1 SGHAT, CDR2 FQNNGV. The CDR3: CASSLGPGYQPQHF. The CDR3 coding sequence is TGTGCCAGCAGCTTAGGCCCGGGGTATCAGCCCCAGCATTTT.

A few counts support this clonotype. The chain joins TRBV19 to TRBJ1-2; 8 bases agree with TRBD1. From germline, CDR1 is LNHDA and CDR2 SQIVND (reference sequence). This CDR3 is built from 13 residues. The V and J ends lost 10 bases and 8 bases, in that order; junction bases with no gene match: 12. For the CDR3, the DNA is TGTGCCACTCGTCTGGACAGGGCTAGAGGCTACACCTTC. Translating gives CATRLDRARGYTF.

The sample holds many counts of this clonotype. This chain links TRBV6-5 with TRBJ2-7, with 7 nucleotides matching TRBD1. V shed 6 bases, J shed 5 bases, and the junction held 4 bases outside the gene matches. Germline V gives CDR1 MNHEY, CDR2 SVGAGI. This CDR3 region has 12 residues. The CDR3 DNA reads TGTGCCAGCAGAGGGACAGTGGACGAGCAGTACTTC. Its protein is CASRGTVDEQYF.